The 24 T cell receptor beta chains listed next were all sequenced from one sample in a study of cytomegalovirus exposure and HLA in healthy donors. The primer mix had 60 Vbeta and 13 Jbeta primers. TCRdb's table, derived via immunoSEQ multiplex PCR, lists solely in-frame clones and lacks some. The sample records more than 150,000 clones, 75% to 90% being singletons. The sequenced sample consisted of PBMCs. The receptors here all came from a young woman in good health and CMV-seronegative.

The rearrangement uses TRBV5-1 and TRBJ2-3; possible D gene TRBD2, 6 bases. This CDR3 region has 16 residues. Germline V gene sequence: CDR1 SGHRS, CDR2 YFSETQ. V was cut by 0 bases and J by 2 bases, with 13 bases left in between. This chain's CDR3 is CASSLATDYSTDTQYF. The DNA for the CDR3 is TGCGCCAGCAGCTTGGCTACGGACTACTCCACAGATACGCAGTATTTT.

The chain's CDR3 is CASSSHGGFNEKLFF. The CDR3 bases are TGTGCCAGCTCAAGTCACGGCGGCTTTAATGAAAAACTGTTTTTT. The J gene is TRBJ1-4, the V gene TRBV18, with D unclear. The CDR3 has 15 residues. CDR1 is KGHSH and CDR2 is LQKENI in the germline V gene. The germline V and J ends were trimmed by 5 bases and 4 bases, with 14 bases remaining between them.

This clone is a singleton in its sample. The V call is TRBV2, the J call TRBJ2-7, with D tentatively TRBD1 (6 bases). The V gene's germline CDR1 is SNHLY and CDR2 FYNNEI. Trimming pared 4 bases from V and 3 bases from J, leaving 7 bases between. The CDR3 has 12 amino acids. CDR3 bases: TGTGCCAGCAGTGCGGACAGCTACGAGCAGTACTTC. Translating gives CASSADSYEQYF.

This chain joins TRBV5-8 and TRBJ1-2; D not resolved. CDR3 size: 15 residues. V gave up 4 bases and J gave up 9 bases, with 22 bases separating them. In germline, CDR1 is SGHTS, CDR2 YDEGEE. CDR3 protein: CASSPTAGTGVSYTF. Here the CDR3 DNA reads TGTGCCAGCAGCCCTACGGCCGGTACCGGGGTTAGCTACACCTTC.

The chain has TRBV7-9 and TRBJ1-2; 7 nucleotides line up with TRBD1. V shed 5 bases, J shed 4 bases, and the junction held 13 bases outside the gene matches. Germline CDR1 reads SEHNR; CDR2 reads FQNEAQ (reference sequence). This CDR3 is built from 16 residues. The CDR3 reads CASSRGDRDIGYGYTF. The CDR3 nucleotides read TGTGCCAGCAGCCGTGGAGACAGGGACATTGGCTATGGCTACACCTTC.

This rearrangement joins TRBV19 to TRBJ2-1; D remains ambiguous. V was pared by 4 bases and J by 3 bases, with 4 bases between. This CDR3 comprises 12 residues. CDR1 is LNHDA and CDR2 is SQIVND in the germline V gene (reference sequence). CDR3 bases: TGTGCCAGTAGTAACAGCTACAATGAGCAGTTCTTC. Translation: CASSNSYNEQFF. The variable domain in full, completed from reference TRBV19 and TRBJ2-1, reads DGGITQSPKYLFRKEGQNVTLSCEQNLNHDAMYWYRQDPGQGLRLIYYSQIVNDFQKGDIAEGYSVSREKKESFPLTVTSAQKNPTAFYLCASSNSYNEQFFGPGTRLTVL.

For the CDR3, the DNA is TGTGCCAGCAGCTTCAGCGGGGTTCCTAGCACAGATACGCAGTATTTT. Protein: CASSFSGVPSTDTQYF. The genes are TRBV7-9 and TRBJ2-3; TRBD2 matches at 7 bases. This CDR3 has 16 residues. The trim removed 3 bases at V and 0 bases at J, leaving 6 bases unmatched. Germline V CDR1 and CDR2: SEHNR, FQNEAQ (reference sequence).

CDR3: CASSLDSTYEQYF. DNA of the CDR3: TGTGCCAGCAGCTTAGACAGTACCTACGAGCAGTACTTC. The chain links TRBV7-8 to TRBJ2-7, with D unclear. This CDR3 has 13 amino acids. V lost 1 base and J 2 bases, leaving 6 bases between the germline ends. Per germline, CDR1 SGHVS and CDR2 FQNEAQ.

This sequence joins TRBV7-8 and TRBJ2-7; D is perhaps TRBD2 (5 bases). CDR1 and CDR2 from the germline V gene are SGHVS and FQNEAQ. CDR3 length: 17 residues. V was clipped by 1 base and J by 5 bases, with 21 bases between them. CDR3 in DNA: TGTGCCAGCAGCTTAGGAGGGTTGGCTAGCTTATTGGACGAGCAGTACTTC. Encoded protein: CASSLGGLASLLDEQYF.

The V gene is TRBV6-1, the J gene TRBJ1-2; D is possibly TRBD1 (6 bases). The CDR3 length is 13 residues. V was pared by 2 bases and J by 8 bases, with 12 bases between. The germline V gene encodes CDR1 MNHNS and CDR2 SASEGT. CDR3 sequence (DNA): TGTGCCAGCAGTGAACTAGGGGGATGGGGCTACACCTTC. Amino acids: CASSELGGWGYTF.

V is TRBV18 and J is TRBJ1-5; 7 bases line up with TRBD1. The V segment lost 5 bases and the J segment 6 bases; nucleotides outside the gene matches: 1. This CDR3 region has 12 residues. The germline V gene has CDR1 KGHSH and CDR2 LQKENI. CDR3 protein: CASSTGVQPQHF. The CDR3 nucleotides are TGTGCCAGCTCAACAGGGGTTCAGCCCCAGCATTTT.

V gene TRBV11-2 combines with J gene TRBJ2-7; D may be TRBD1 (5 bases). Trimming shortened V by 1 base and J by 5 bases, and 15 bases separated the two germline ends. CDR3 length: 15 residues. CDR1 is SGHAT, CDR2 FQNNGV, per germline. The CDR3 protein is CASSLGEAGIHEQYF. The CDR3 DNA follows: TGTGCCAGCAGCTTAGGAGAAGCAGGGATCCACGAGCAGTACTTC.

This clone was observed a few times. V is TRBV7-9 and J is TRBJ1-1, with 7 bases aligning to TRBD1. CDR3 length: 18 residues. Germline CDR1 SEHNR, CDR2 FQNEAQ (reference sequence). V gave up 5 bases and J gave up 4 bases; unmatched junction bases: 19. CDR3 bases: TGTGCCAGCAGCCTCCCAGCGCGCGTAGGGGGCACTTCCACTGAAGCTTTCTTT. Protein sequence: CASSLPARVGGTSTEAFF.

The chain combines TRBV6-6 with TRBJ2-7, with TRBD2 matching over 8 bases. After removal of 2 bases from V and 3 bases from J, the junction contained 6 bases not matched to a gene. In germline, CDR1 is MNHNY, CDR2 SVGAGI (reference sequence). This CDR3 is 15 amino acids long. This CDR3 is CASSYTRGGSYEQYF. The DNA of the CDR3 is TGTGCCAGCAGTTACACCCGGGGGGGCAGCTACGAGCAGTACTTC.

This clone showed up just once. The V call is TRBV2, the J call TRBJ2-7, with D possibly TRBD2 on 6 matching bases. Trimming shortened V by 2 bases and J by 7 bases, and 24 bases separated the two germline ends. This CDR3 has 17 amino acids. Germline-derived CDR1 and CDR2 are SNHLY and FYNNEI. The chain's CDR3 is CASSEFVQGSAGSEQYF. CDR3 DNA sequence: TGTGCCAGCAGTGAATTTGTCCAAGGCAGCGCGGGATCTGAGCAGTACTTC. Full variable domain (rest looked up from reference TRBV2 and TRBJ2-7): EPEVTQTPSHQVTQMGQEVILRCVPISNHLYFYWYRQILGQKVEFLVSFYNNEISEKSEIFDDQFSVERPDGSNFTLKIRSTKLEDSAMYFCASSEFVQGSAGSEQYFGPGTRLTVT.

The gene calls are TRBV5-4 and TRBJ2-7; the match to TRBD1 covers 8 bases. The CDR3 runs to 16 residues. CDR1 and CDR2 (germline): SGHNT, YYREEE (reference sequence). V gave up 4 bases and J gave up 2 bases; unmatched junction bases: 11. CDR3 sequence: CASSPPTGAGTYEQYF. CDR3 bases: TGTGCCAGCAGCCCCCCGACAGGGGCTGGAACCTACGAGCAGTACTTC.

The gene calls are TRBV5-4 and TRBJ2-3; TRBD2 matches at 7 bases. The V segment lost 3 bases and the J segment 3 bases; nucleotides outside the gene matches: 4. Germline-derived CDR1 and CDR2 are SGHNT and YYREEE (reference sequence). CDR3 size: 14 residues. Here the CDR3 DNA reads TGTGCCAGCAGCTCCGGGGGGAGTACAGATACGCAGTATTTT. Its translation is CASSSGGSTDTQYF. Full variable domain (missing parts from reference TRBV5-4 and TRBJ2-3): ETGVTQSPTHLIKTRGQQVTLRCSSQSGHNTVSWYQQALGQGPQFIFQYYREEENGRGNFPPRFSGLQFPNYSSELNVNALELDDSALYLCASSSGGSTDTQYFGPGTRLTVL.

V gene TRBV7-6 combines with J gene TRBJ2-3; 11 nucleotides align to TRBD2. This CDR3 region has 17 residues. The V gene's germline CDR1 is SGHVS and CDR2 FNYEAQ. Trimming took 4 bases from V and 0 from J; bases not matched to a gene: 6. The CDR3 loop reads CASSYRTSGRSTDTQYF. CDR3 DNA sequence: TGTGCCAGCAGCTATAGGACTAGCGGGCGTAGCACAGATACGCAGTATTTT.

This chain joins TRBV30 and TRBJ1-1; unclear D gene. The V end lost 3 bases, the J end lost 7 bases, and 15 bases lay between the germline ends. Germline V gene sequence: CDR1 GTSNPN, CDR2 SVGIG (reference sequence). This CDR3 spans 13 amino acids. The CDR3 region is CAWRSTAHSEAFF. The CDR3 DNA is TGTGCCTGGAGATCAACAGCTCATAGTGAAGCTTTCTTT.

The V call is TRBV5-5, the J call TRBJ2-7, with a tentative D call TRBD1 (5 bases). Germline assignment: CDR1 SGHKS and CDR2 YYEKEE (reference sequence). Trimming pared 5 bases from V and 4 bases from J, leaving 10 bases between. The CDR3 consists of 12 residues. The CDR3, as DNA: TGTGCCAGCAGGTTTCAGGGTTACGAGCAGTACTTC. This translates into CASRFQGYEQYF.

V and J are TRBV19 and TRBJ2-3; D is unclear. The germline CDR1 and CDR2 sequences are LNHDA and SQIVND (reference sequence). The ends were cut back, 5 bases at V and 0 bases at J, with 6 bases in the middle. The CDR3 spans 13 residues. CDR3 region: CASSQTSTDTQYF. The CDR3 DNA reads as TGTGCCAGTAGTCAGACTAGCACAGATACGCAGTATTTT.

J is TRBJ2-3 and V is TRBV5-6; 7 bases are shared with TRBD1. Per the germline V gene, CDR1 is SGHDT and CDR2 is YYEEEE. The CDR3 length is 15 residues. V lost 0 bases to trimming and J lost 2 bases; unmatched junction nucleotides: 3. The CDR3, as DNA: TGTGCCAGCAGCTTGGCACAGGGGATCACAGATACGCAGTATTTT. Translated: CASSLAQGITDTQYF. Full variable domain (missing parts from reference TRBV5-6 and TRBJ2-3): DAGVTQSPTHLIKTRGQQVTLRCSPKSGHDTVSWYQQALGQGPQFIFQYYEEEERQRGNFPDRFSGHQFPNYSSELNVNALLLGDSALYLCASSLAQGITDTQYFGPGTRLTVL.

This rearrangement joins TRBV5-1 to TRBJ1-2; 10 bases map to TRBD1. Germline V CDR1 and CDR2: SGHRS, YFSETQ. The ends lost 5 bases at V and 7 bases at J; junction bases unmatched: 14. CDR3 length equals 16 residues. Written as DNA, the CDR3 is TGCGCCAGCAGAGAGAGTAAGACAGGGGGCCTCGGTGGCTACACCTTC. It codes for CASRESKTGGLGGYTF.

This chain uses TRBV30 with TRBJ1-3; no clear D. The germline gives CDR1 GTSNPN, CDR2 SVGIG (reference sequence). V was clipped by 2 bases and J by 10 bases, with 9 bases between them. The CDR3 runs 11 residues. The CDR3 DNA sequence: TGTGCCTGGAGTTCACAGCGGACCATATATTTT. Amino acids: CAWSSQRTIYF.